This T cell receptor (beta chain) was sequenced for a study of blood T cell repertoires in COVID-19. Turning to the study itself: Sites across the United States, Italy and Spain contributed samples from acute and convalescent COVID-19. PBMCs, B-cell-depleted T cells, or T cells were the source of the cDNA or gDNA that made up the material.

Cohort assignment relied on participant-reported clinical history. Authors' processing steps: Reference gene primer amplification in the assay estimated nucleated cell counts. Libraries were prepared by immunoSEQ multiplex PCR; TCRdb keeps only in-frame clonotypes and omits some of them. Clone size and V and J calls were adopted from that table, with D and trimming inferred from the DNA. The profile shows under 300,000 clones, approximately 83% of them singletons. The CDR3 covers 15 residues. The V gene's germline CDR1 is SGHAT and CDR2 FQNNGV. Trimming shortened V by 3 bases and J by 1 base, and 13 bases separated the two germline ends.

The clonotype originates from a woman between 45 and 60 years old who had recovered from COVID-19. The J gene is TRBJ2-7, the V gene TRBV11-2; D possibly corresponds to TRBD1 (6 bases). Sequencing was done on a sample of PBMCs or T cells enriched from blood (not recorded which). The CDR3 loop is CASSLKQGRSYEQYF. The DNA of the CDR3 is TGTGCCAGCAGCTTGAAACAGGGTAGATCCTACGAGCAGTACTTC. The whole variable domain, filled in from reference TRBV11-2 and TRBJ2-7, reads EAGVAQSPRYKIIEKRQSVAFWCNPISGHATLYWYQQILGQGPKLLIQFQNNGVVDDSQLPKDRFSAERLKGVDSTLKIQPAKLEDSAVYLCASSLKQGRSYEQYFGPGTRLTVT.